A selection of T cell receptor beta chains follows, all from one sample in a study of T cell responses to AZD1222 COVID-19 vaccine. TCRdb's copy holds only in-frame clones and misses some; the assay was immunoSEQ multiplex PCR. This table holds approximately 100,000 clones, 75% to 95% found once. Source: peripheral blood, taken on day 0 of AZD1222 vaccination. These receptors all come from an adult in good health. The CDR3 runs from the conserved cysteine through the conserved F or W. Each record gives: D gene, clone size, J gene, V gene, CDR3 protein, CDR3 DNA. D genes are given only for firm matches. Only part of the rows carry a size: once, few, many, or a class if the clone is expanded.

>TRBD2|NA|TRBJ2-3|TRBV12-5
CASGSSAGGNTDTQYF
TGTGCTAGTGGTTCCTCAGCGGGGGGGAACACAGATACGCAGTATTTT
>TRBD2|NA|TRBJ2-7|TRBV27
CASSFTSGGSYEQYF
TGTGCCAGCAGTTTTACTAGCGGGGGCTCCTACGAGCAGTACTTC
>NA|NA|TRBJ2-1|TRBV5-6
CASSLVGGYNEQFF
TGTGCCAGCAGCTTGGTCGGGGGCTACAATGAGCAGTTCTTC
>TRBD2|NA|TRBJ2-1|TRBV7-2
CASSPLTSGGKNEQFF
TGTGCCAGCAGCCCCCTCACTAGCGGGGGGAAGAATGAGCAGTTCTTC
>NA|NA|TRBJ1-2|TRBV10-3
CATLDTAPSNYGYTF
TGTGCCACTTTGGACACAGCCCCTTCTAACTATGGCTACACCTTC
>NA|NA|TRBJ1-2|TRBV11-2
CASSNYVGGNEGYTF
TGTGCCAGCAGCAACTACGTTGGGGGCAACGAGGGCTACACCTTC
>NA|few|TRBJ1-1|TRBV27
CASSLFSRGEAFF
TGTGCCAGCAGTTTATTTTCTAGGGGTGAAGCTTTCTTT
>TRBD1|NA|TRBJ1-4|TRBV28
CASSLETGWATNEKLFF
TGTGCCAGCAGTTTGGAGACAGGGTGGGCAACTAATGAAAAACTGTTTTTT
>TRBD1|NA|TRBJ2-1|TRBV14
CASSRPGQGYNEQFF
TGTGCCAGCAGCCGGCCGGGACAGGGGTACAATGAGCAGTTCTTC
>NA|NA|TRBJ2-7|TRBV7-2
CASSWGPYEQYF
TGTGCCAGCAGCTGGGGTCCCTACGAGCAGTACTTC
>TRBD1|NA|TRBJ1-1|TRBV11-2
CASSSGTGSEAFF
TGTGCCAGCAGCTCCGGGACAGGGTCCGAAGCTTTCTTT
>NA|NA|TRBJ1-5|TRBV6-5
CASSSPGLRQHF
TGTGCCAGCAGTTCGCCGGGCCTACGCCAGCATTTT
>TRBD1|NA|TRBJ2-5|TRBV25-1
CASSDHEQGEETQYF
TGTGCCAGCAGTGATCATGAACAGGGGGAAGAGACCCAGTACTTC
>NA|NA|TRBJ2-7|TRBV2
CASSELDWGTGITKYF
NA
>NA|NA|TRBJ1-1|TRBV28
CASSNRPEAFF
TGTGCCAGCAGTAACAGACCTGAAGCTTTCTTT
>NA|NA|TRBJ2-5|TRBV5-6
CASSLAETQYF
TGTGCCAGCAGCTTGGCCGAGACCCAGTACTTC
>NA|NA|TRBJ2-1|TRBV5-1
CASSLGSGSSYNEQFF
TGCGCCAGCAGCTTGGGTTCGGGGAGCTCCTACAATGAGCAGTTCTTC
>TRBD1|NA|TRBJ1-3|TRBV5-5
CASASGGSGNTIYF
TGTGCCAGCGCATCAGGGGGCTCTGGAAACACCATATATTTT
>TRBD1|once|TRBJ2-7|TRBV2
CASGGQGPYEQYF
TGTGCCAGCGGCGGACAGGGCCCTTACGAGCAGTACTTC
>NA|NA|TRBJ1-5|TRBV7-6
CASSSAEGRQPQHF
TGTGCCAGCAGCTCCGCCGAAGGACGCCAGCCCCAGCATTTT
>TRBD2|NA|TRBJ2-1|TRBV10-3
CAISPGTTNEQFF
TGTGCCATCAGCCCCGGGACTACAAATGAGCAGTTCTTC
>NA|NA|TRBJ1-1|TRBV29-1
CSVDREDTAEAFF
TGCAGCGTTGATAGGGAGGACACTGCTGAAGCTTTCTTT
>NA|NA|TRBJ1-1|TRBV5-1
CASSLLGMNTEAFF
TGCGCCAGCAGCTTATTAGGGATGAACACTGAAGCTTTCTTT
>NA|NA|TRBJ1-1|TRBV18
CASSPFRQVEGSSTEAFF
TGTGCCAGCTCACCATTTCGACAGGTCGAGGGTAGTTCCACTGAAGCTTTCTTT
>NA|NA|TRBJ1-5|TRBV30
CAWSVGTRNQPQHF
TGTGCCTGGAGTGTAGGGACACGCAATCAGCCCCAGCATTTT
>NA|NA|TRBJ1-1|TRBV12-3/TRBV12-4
CASSLTQTQGAFF
TGTGCCAGCAGTTTAACTCAAACTCAAGGGGCTTTCTTT
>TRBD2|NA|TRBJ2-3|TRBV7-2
CASSFSGGLNTQYF
TGTGCCAGCAGCTTTAGCGGGGGGTTAAATACGCAGTATTTT
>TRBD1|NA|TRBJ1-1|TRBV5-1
CASSLWGTGNQGNTEAFF
TGCGCCAGCAGCTTGTGGGGGACAGGGAACCAAGGGAACACTGAAGCTTTCTTT
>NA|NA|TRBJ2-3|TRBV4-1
CASSLLEGGNKLTDTQYF
TGCGCCAGCAGCCTCCTCGAGGGCGGAAACAAGCTCACAGATACGCAGTATTTT
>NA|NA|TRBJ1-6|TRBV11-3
CASSLMANSPLHF
TGTGCCAGCAGCTTAATGGCTAATTCACCCCTCCACTTT
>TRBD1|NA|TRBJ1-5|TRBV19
CASSRDRENQPQHF
TGTGCCAGTAGTAGGGACAGAGAAAATCAGCCCCAGCATTTT
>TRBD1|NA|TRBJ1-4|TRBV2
CASTRDRDGEKLFF
TGTGCCAGCACTAGGGACAGGGACGGAGAAAAACTGTTTTTT
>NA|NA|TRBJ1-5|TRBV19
CASSITPMSQPQHF
TGTGCCAGTAGTATAACCCCAATGTCCCAGCCCCAGCATTTT
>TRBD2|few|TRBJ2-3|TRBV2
CASSVAGVRTDTQYF
TGTGCCAGCAGTGTAGCGGGGGTGAGGACAGATACGCAGTATTTT
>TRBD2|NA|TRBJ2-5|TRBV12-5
CASGLGTGGTQYF
TGTGCTAGTGGTTTGGGGACGGGGGGGACCCAGTACTTC
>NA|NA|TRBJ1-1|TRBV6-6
CASRGGTEAFF
TGTGCCAGCAGAGGGGGTACTGAAGCTTTCTTT
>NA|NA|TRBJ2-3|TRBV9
CASSRGWGRGTDTQYF
TGTGCCAGCAGCCGGGGGTGGGGGCGCGGCACAGATACGCAGTATTTT
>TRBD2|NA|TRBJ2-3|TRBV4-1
CASSQDWGLAGGTNTQYF
TGCGCCAGCAGCCAAGATTGGGGACTAGCGGGGGGCACGAATACGCAGTATTTT
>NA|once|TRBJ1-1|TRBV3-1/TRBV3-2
CASSHVPNTEAFF
TGTGCCAGCAGCCACGTACCGAACACTGAAGCTTTCTTT
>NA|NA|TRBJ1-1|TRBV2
CASSGTWTGLNTEAFF
TGTGCCAGCAGTGGGACATGGACTGGGTTGAACACTGAAGCTTTCTTT
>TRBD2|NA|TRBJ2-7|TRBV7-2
CASSVSGAPYEQYF
TGTGCCAGCAGCGTTAGCGGGGCCCCCTACGAGCAGTACTTC
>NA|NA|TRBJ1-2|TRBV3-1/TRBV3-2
CASSQDGQNNYGYTF
TGTGCCAGCAGCCAAGACGGACAGAACAACTATGGCTACACCTTC
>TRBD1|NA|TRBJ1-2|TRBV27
CASSLSAGGENGYTF
TGTGCCAGCTCATTGTCGGCAGGGGGCGAGAATGGCTACACCTTC
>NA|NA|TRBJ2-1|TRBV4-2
CASSQDYNEQFF
TGTGCCAGCAGCCAAGATTACAATGAGCAGTTCTTC
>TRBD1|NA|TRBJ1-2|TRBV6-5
CAIRDRGGGYTF
TGTGCCATCAGGGACAGGGGAGGCGGCTACACCTTC
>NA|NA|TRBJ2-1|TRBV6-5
CASSYSTAHEQFF
TGTGCCAGCAGTTACTCGACGGCTCATGAGCAGTTCTTC
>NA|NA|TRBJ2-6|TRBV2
CASSEFGANVLTF
TGTGCCAGCAGTGAATTTGGGGCCAACGTCCTGACTTTC
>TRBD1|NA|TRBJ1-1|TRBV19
CASDYRGQGTEAFF
TGTGCCAGCGACTACAGGGGGCAGGGCACTGAAGCTTTCTTT
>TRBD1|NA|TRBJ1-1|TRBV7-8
CASSFRTGLSNTEAFF
TGTGCCAGCAGCTTTCGGACAGGGCTATCGAACACTGAAGCTTTCTTT
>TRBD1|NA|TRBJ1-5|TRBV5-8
CASSSALWDRGKQPQHF
TGTGCCAGCAGCTCCGCTTTATGGGACAGGGGGAAACAGCCCCAGCATTTT